The source of this TCR beta chain is a study of blood T cell repertoires in COVID-19. Study-level information: Nucleic acid was either cDNA or gDNA, and it came from T cells, B-cell-depleted T cells, or PBMCs.

Clones were sequenced by immunoSEQ multiplex PCR, and TCRdb holds only the in-frame ones, with some missing. The sample records roughly 200,000 clones, roughly nine tenths being singletons. This CDR3 region has 11 residues. Trimming cost V 5 bases and J 2 bases, with 2 bases left between them. Germline V gene sequence: CDR1 MGHDK, CDR2 SYGVNS. Living in about two dozen US areas, the participants were between roughly 18 and 89 years of age. Cohorts were determined from participant-reported clinical history. This chain uses TRBV25-1 with TRBJ2-3, with D unresolved. Material: PBMCs or T cells enriched from blood (not recorded which). This TCR derives from a woman aged 25-40 years who had recovered from COVID-19. CDR3 coding DNA: TGTGCCAGCAGTCTCACAGATACGCAGTATTTT. This encodes CASSLTDTQYF.